This T cell receptor beta chain was sequenced in a study of cytomegalovirus exposure and HLA in healthy donors. Study-level information: As released early, the data held roughly 85 million unique TCRs from HLA-typed donors.

A word on this clone: Its antigen remains unidentified.

Primers: 60 Vbeta forward and 13 Jbeta reverse. Generated by immunoSEQ multiplex PCR, the TCRdb table keeps only in-frame clones and is missing some. The sample table includes more than 45,000 clones. Whole-study results and caveats: Cytomegalovirus association was assigned to over 150 TCR beta chains. An Asian-associated ancestry cluster reportedly showed fewer N-insertions than the approximately 700-donor mean in a later analysis.

This CDR3 contains 17 residues. Per germline, CDR1 MNHEY and CDR2 SMNVEV (reference sequence). Losses at the gene ends were 6 bases for V and 6 bases for J; bases not matched to a gene: 14. This receptor was obtained from a male donor in good health and CMV-seronegative. This chain joins TRBV27 and TRBJ1-5; 10 nucleotides match TRBD1. Sequencing was done on a sample of PBMCs. CDR3 sequence: CASRSYSGTGAGQPQHF. For the CDR3, the DNA is TGTGCCAGCAGGTCCTATAGCGGGACAGGGGCAGGTCAGCCCCAGCATTTT.